The 31 T cell receptor beta chains presented below share a single source sample, sequenced in a study of spatial heterogeneity in lung cancer. Time point in this sample: sample taken at primary tumor resection. Overall study findings and caveats: Tumor mutation count correlated with how many alpha and beta TCRs expanded intratumorally.

Which antigens these TCRs recognize remains unknown. TCRdb re-derived calls from the 5' RACE reads in MiXCR, one entry per CDR3 protein. In the table there are almost 3,000 distinct CDR3 sequences, under 7% of which are singletons. The sample here was lung tumor tissue, taken at surgery. Receptor source: a female donor with early-stage non-small cell lung cancer.

This clonotype is deemed medium-sized (0.01 to 0.1%). This chain joins TRBV9 and TRBJ2-2, with D perhaps TRBD1 (6 bases). Germline loops: CDR1 SGDLS, CDR2 YYNGEE. The CDR3 spans 14 residues. Trimming took 0 bases from V and 9 from J, leaving 12 bases between them. CDR3 region: CASSVGTGTWELFF. CDR3 sequence (DNA): TGTGCCAGCAGCGTAGGTACAGGGACGTGGGAGCTGTTTTTT.

This clonotype appeared a few times. The genes are TRBV12-5 and TRBJ2-1; D not resolved. CDR3 length: 11 amino acids. Germline loops: CDR1 LGHNT, CDR2 FRNRAP. V was clipped by 7 bases and J by 2 bases, with 3 bases between them. The CDR3 sequence: CASAAYNEQFF. The CDR3 DNA reads TGTGCTAGTGCGGCCTACAATGAGCAGTTCTTC.

This clonotype is deemed medium-sized. The chain is built from TRBV12-5 and TRBJ2-3, with 8 nucleotides matching TRBD1. Germline lookup yields CDR1 LGHNT and CDR2 FRNRAP. The CDR3 has 16 residues. V lost 7 bases and J lost 0; bases outside the gene matches: 9. In DNA form, the CDR3 reads TGTGCTAGTGCCCTGACTGGACAGGGTAGCACAGATACGCAGTATTTT. It codes for CASALTGQGSTDTQYF.

In this sample, this clonotype is medium-sized. V is TRBV7-3 and J is TRBJ2-6; 7 nucleotides align to TRBD1. Germline trimming cut 5 bases from V and 1 base from J; bases unmatched to any gene: 8. Germline V gene data show CDR1 as SGHTA and CDR2 as FQGTGA. The CDR3 is 17 amino acids. CDR3: CASSLKRQGSGANVLTF. The CDR3 DNA follows: TGTGCCAGCAGCCTAAAGCGACAGGGTTCTGGGGCCAACGTCCTGACTTTC.

This clonotype is labeled as medium-sized. The V and J genes are TRBV21-1 and TRBJ2-7. TRBV21-1 is marked as a pseudogene. CDR3 length: 14 amino acids. The CDR3 sequence: CASSKSCFSYEQYF. The DNA of the CDR3 is TGTGCCAGCAGCAAGTCTTGTTTCTCCTACGAGCAGTACTTC.

This clonotype is classed as medium-sized (0.01 to 0.1%). The chain joins TRBV19 to TRBJ2-4; 7 nucleotides line up with TRBD1. CDR3 length equals 15 residues. Germline V gene sequence: CDR1 LNHDA, CDR2 SQIVND (reference sequence). V lost 3 bases to trimming and J lost 11 bases; unmatched junction nucleotides: 13. CDR3 in DNA: TGTGCCAGTAGTATTCCGGACAGGCCCGACAACCTTCAGTACTTC. Protein product: CASSIPDRPDNLQYF.

This clonotype was counted ten times or more. The rearrangement joins TRBV7-9 to TRBJ2-3; TRBD2 aligns across 11 bases. CDR1 is SEHNR and CDR2 is FQNEAQ in the germline V gene (reference sequence). V lost 3 bases and J lost 3; bases outside the gene matches: 8. The CDR3 spans 17 residues. CDR3 bases: TGTGCCAGCAGCTTCGGGACTAGCGGACTAGGGACAGATACGCAGTATTTT. Protein product: CASSFGTSGLGTDTQYF.

This clonotype has ten or more counts. This rearrangement joins TRBV5-5 to TRBJ2-2; TRBD1 is a possible D gene (5 bases). V lost 2 bases, J lost 5 bases, and 10 bases lay in between. The CDR3 has 14 amino acids. Germline lookup yields CDR1 SGHKS and CDR2 YYEKEE (reference sequence). This CDR3 reads CASSFRQGTGELFF. In DNA, the CDR3 is TGTGCCAGCAGCTTCCGGCAGGGTACCGGGGAGCTGTTTTTT.

Sample share makes this clonotype medium-sized. The genes are TRBV28 and TRBJ1-5, with 7 nucleotides matching TRBD1. Germline trimming cut 5 bases from V and 7 bases from J; bases unmatched to any gene: 14. CDR3 length: 16 residues. Per the germline V gene, CDR1 is MDHEN and CDR2 is SYDVKM. As DNA, the CDR3 is TGTGCCAGCAGTCTATACACACAGGGGCGGGGGCAGCCCCAGCATTTT. Its protein is CASSLYTQGRGQPQHF.

By share, this clonotype ranks as medium-sized. J is TRBJ1-5 and V is TRBV20-1; D ambiguous. Trimming removed 3 bases from V and 2 bases from J, with 8 bases in between. CDR3 length equals 13 residues. Germline loops: CDR1 DFQATT, CDR2 SNEGSKA (reference sequence). The CDR3 spells CSASTGGNQPQHF. The CDR3 DNA reads TGCAGTGCTAGTACGGGTGGCAATCAGCCCCAGCATTTT.

By sample share, this clonotype is medium-sized. The gene calls are TRBV27 and TRBJ2-6; 8 bases are a match to TRBD2. Germline lookup yields CDR1 MNHEY and CDR2 SMNVEV (reference sequence). The V and J ends lost 5 bases and 2 bases, in that order; junction bases with no gene match: 8. The CDR3 runs to 17 residues. The CDR3 protein is CASSPAGGSPGANVLTF. The CDR3 DNA reads as TGTGCCAGCAGTCCTGCGGGGGGTTCACCTGGGGCCAACGTCCTGACTTTC.

By sample share, this clonotype is medium-sized. CDR3 region: CASSLTPDSSGANVLTF. CDR3 bases: TGTGCCAGCAGCTTAACGCCGGACAGCTCTGGGGCCAACGTCCTGACTTTC. The V call is TRBV7-3, the J call TRBJ2-6; D is possibly TRBD1 (6 bases). Germline V gene data show CDR1 as SGHTA and CDR2 as FQGTGA. The CDR3 has 17 amino acids. Trimming left V 0 bases short and J 0 bases short, with 9 bases between.

This clonotype ranks as medium-sized. The rearrangement links TRBV27 to TRBJ2-3; tentative D call: TRBD1 (7 bases). CDR3 length: 15 residues. Trimming took 6 bases from V and 2 from J, leaving 15 bases between them. Germline CDR1 reads MNHEY; CDR2 reads SMNVEV (reference sequence). CDR3 sequence (DNA): TGTGCCAGCAGCACACAGGGGAGGCCCACAGATACGCAGTATTTT. It codes for CASSTQGRPTDTQYF.

Judged by abundance, this clonotype is medium-sized. This chain uses TRBV28 with TRBJ2-3; D is undetermined. This CDR3 contains 12 residues. The germline V gene has CDR1 MDHEN and CDR2 SYDVKM. V was clipped by 5 bases and J by 1 base, with 4 bases between them. The CDR3 here is CASSVRTDTQYF. The CDR3, as DNA: TGTGCCAGCAGTGTGCGCACAGATACGCAGTATTTT.

By its share, this clonotype is medium-sized (0.01 to 0.1%). Written as DNA, the CDR3 is TGTGCCAGCAGCACCTCGAGGGGGCGAGGTGGCTACACCTTC. Protein product: CASSTSRGRGGYTF. The chain links TRBV11-2 to TRBJ1-2; TRBD1 aligns across 7 bases. The CDR3 has 14 residues. Trimming cost V 5 bases and J 7 bases; bases outside gene matches: 10. Germline CDR1 reads SGHAT; CDR2 reads FQNNGV.

This clonotype was observed at least ten times. The chain uses TRBV7-9 and TRBJ2-2; D may be TRBD1 (5 bases). Germline CDR1 SEHNR, CDR2 FQNEAQ (reference sequence). This CDR3 is 20 amino acids long. The germline V and J ends were trimmed by 5 bases and 0 bases, with 25 bases remaining between them. CDR3 sequence (DNA): TGTGCCAGCAGCGGAAGAGGTGCAGCAGGGTCCCCCGCGAACACCGGGGAGCTGTTTTTT. Translated, it gives CASSGRGAAGSPANTGELFF. Full variable domain (rest looked up from reference TRBV7-9 and TRBJ2-2): DTGVSQNPRHKITKRGQNVTFRCDPISEHNRLYWYRQTLGQGPEFLTYFQNEAQLEKSRLLSDRFSAERPKGSFSTLEIQRTEQGDSAMYLCASSGRGAAGSPANTGELFFGEGSRLTVL.

This clonotype is classed as medium-sized. The genes are TRBV20-1 and TRBJ1-1; D not certain. The CDR3 totals 14 residues. V was trimmed by 4 bases and J by 1 base, leaving 13 bases between them. Germline values: CDR1 DFQATT, CDR2 SNEGSKA (reference sequence). The DNA for the CDR3 is TGCAGTGCTACCCGGGTGGGGAGGAACACTGAAGCTTTCTTT. Its protein product is CSATRVGRNTEAFF.

The genes are TRBV4-3 and TRBJ1-1, with no clear D. V shed 0 bases and J shed 1 base, with 6 bases lying between them. The CDR3 loop spans 14 amino acids. In germline, CDR1 is LGHNA, CDR2 YSLEER. The CDR3 is CASSQDPGNTEAFF. The CDR3 DNA follows: TGCGCCAGCAGCCAAGATCCGGGGAACACTGAAGCTTTCTTT.

This clonotype is medium-sized within its sample. The chain joins TRBV4-1 to TRBJ2-2, with D perhaps matching TRBD1 (5 bases). Trimming stripped 1 base from V and 0 bases from J, with 9 bases between. CDR1 and CDR2 from the germline V gene are MGHRA and YSYEKL. This CDR3 comprises 16 residues. The CDR3: CASSQGGRTNTGELFF. CDR3 bases: TGCGCCAGCAGCCAAGGGGGCCGGACGAACACCGGGGAGCTGTTTTTT.

This clonotype counts as medium-sized. The rearrangement uses TRBV3-1 and TRBJ1-3, with TRBD1 identical over 7 bases. This CDR3 comprises 13 residues. Germline CDR1 reads LGHDT; CDR2 reads YNNKEL (reference sequence). The V segment lost 4 bases and the J segment 8 bases; nucleotides outside the gene matches: 5. CDR3 sequence reads: CASSPLQGHTIYF. The CDR3 coding sequence is TGTGCCAGCAGCCCCTTACAGGGGCACACCATATATTTT.

The chain couples TRBV7-3 to TRBJ2-2, with D maybe TRBD1 (5 bases). This CDR3 has 17 residues. In germline, CDR1 is SGHTA, CDR2 FQGTGA. V lost 1 base and J lost 0, with 12 bases in between. CDR3 DNA sequence: TGTGCCAGCAGCTTAATCCAGGGCTTAACGAACACCGGGGAGCTGTTTTTT. Amino acids: CASSLIQGLTNTGELFF.

Judged by abundance, this clonotype is medium-sized. V usage is TRBV5-4 and J usage is TRBJ2-3; TRBD2 matches 10 bases. The CDR3 loop spans 18 amino acids. The germline CDR1 and CDR2 sequences are SGHNT and YYREEE (reference sequence). V trimming: 4 bases; J trimming: 7 bases; junction bases outside the gene matches: 18. CDR3: CASSQGLAPPGRENTQYF. The CDR3 nucleotides are TGTGCCAGCAGCCAGGGACTAGCGCCCCCGGGACGGGAGAATACGCAGTATTTT.

In this sample, this clonotype is medium-sized. The chain is built from TRBV6-6 and TRBJ1-4, with a weak D call TRBD1 (5 bases). V shed 5 bases and J shed 8 bases, with 12 bases lying between them. This CDR3 has 13 residues. Germline CDR1 reads MNHNY; CDR2 reads SVGAGI (reference sequence). CDR3 residues: CASSRTTVEKLFF. The CDR3 DNA reads as TGTGCCAGCAGTCGAACGACAGTAGAAAAACTGTTTTTT.

This clonotype is medium-sized. The rearrangement joins TRBV27 to TRBJ2-7, with D possibly being TRBD1 (5 bases). The germline V and J ends were trimmed by 3 bases and 6 bases, with 15 bases remaining between them. The CDR3 is made up of 14 amino acids. Germline-derived CDR1 and CDR2 are MNHEY and SMNVEV (reference sequence). The CDR3 DNA reads TGTGCCAGCAGTTTTTCACAGGTTACCGGCGAGCAGTACTTC. Protein product: CASSFSQVTGEQYF.

This clonotype is medium-sized (0.01 to 0.1%) in the sample. The genes are TRBV7-9 and TRBJ1-3, with a tentative D call TRBD1 (6 bases). The V end was cut by 1 base, the J end by 2 bases, with 6 bases between. Germline assignment: CDR1 SEHNR and CDR2 FQNEAQ (reference sequence). This CDR3 contains 14 residues. CDR3 DNA: TGTGCCAGCAGCTTAGGACAGGCTGGAAACACCATATATTTT. Its translation is CASSLGQAGNTIYF.

This clonotype is categorized as medium-sized. This chain uses TRBV28 with TRBJ2-2; D is possibly TRBD2 (6 bases). Germline V lookup: CDR1 MDHEN, CDR2 SYDVKM. Trimming took off 7 bases at V and 14 bases at J, with 23 bases between the two ends. CDR3 length: 14 amino acids. CDR3 DNA sequence: TGTGCCAGCACTAACCGGGCGGGGTCCAGGGCACTGTTTTTT. This translates into CASTNRAGSRALFF.

This clonotype came up many times. J is TRBJ1-4 and V is TRBV29-1, with a weak D call TRBD1 (5 bases). The CDR3 length is 13 residues. Germline CDR1 reads SQVTM; CDR2 reads ANQGSEA. The CDR3 spells CSAAGPGGEKLFF. CDR3 nucleotides: TGCAGTGCCGCGGGGCCCGGGGGTGAAAAACTGTTTTTT.

Ten or more counts support this clonotype. J is TRBJ2-2 and V is TRBV6-5; the D is unclear. The CDR3 extends over 13 amino acids. Germline CDR1 reads MNHEY; CDR2 reads SVGAGI. The ends were cut back, 7 bases at V and 5 bases at J, with 11 bases in the middle. The CDR3 DNA is TGTGCCAGCACCGACGAGAAAACCGGGGAGCTGTTTTTT. Encoded protein: CASTDEKTGELFF.

The chain carries TRBV5-1 and TRBJ2-2; D uncertain. There are 12 residues in the CDR3. Germline CDR1 SGHRS, CDR2 YFSETQ. V dropped 4 bases and J dropped 1 base, with 2 bases sitting between them. The CDR3 region has the DNA TGCGCCAGCAGCGTGAACACCGGGGAGCTGTTTTTT. Its protein product is CASSVNTGELFF.

This clonotype has more than one count but fewer than ten. V and J are TRBV5-5 and TRBJ2-3; no firm D call. The CDR3 sequence is 14 residues long. Trimming removed 1 base at V and 2 bases at J, with 8 bases between. In germline, CDR1 is SGHKS, CDR2 YYEKEE (reference sequence). The CDR3 loop is CASSLLEITDTQYF. The CDR3 DNA reads TGTGCCAGCAGCTTGCTTGAGATCACAGATACGCAGTATTTT.

In its sample, this clonotype ranks as medium-sized (0.01 to 0.1%). J is TRBJ2-5 and V is TRBV12-3 or TRBV12-4; D may be TRBD1 (5 bases). Trimming took 2 bases from V and 2 from J, leaving 12 bases between them. CDR3 length: 15 residues. The CDR3 protein is CASSLSRRQQETQYF. The CDR3 nucleotides read TGTGCCAGCAGTTTATCTCGCCGACAGCAAGAGACCCAGTACTTC.